Listed below are T cell receptor beta chains from one sample, sequenced in a study of shared clonotypes between healthy human individuals. Generated by immunoSEQ multiplex PCR, the TCRdb table keeps only in-frame clones and is missing some. Of hundreds of thousands of clones listed, roughly 78% are singletons. The sample taken for sequencing was memory CD4+ T cells sorted from blood. These receptors were obtained from a woman in her thirties in good health. Both conserved end residues are trimmed from each CDR3. Expanded clones get a size class; other rows say once, few or many, or leave the size out.

j_call	v_call	clone_size	cdr3_aa
TRBJ2-1	TRBV11-2	-	AVGRNEQF
TRBJ2-3	TRBV29-1	-	SVDSQDTQY
TRBJ2-7	TRBV25-1	-	ATSSSDNYEQY
TRBJ2-6	TRBV19	-	ASSSLGQGFSGANVLT
TRBJ1-1	TRBV5-5	-	ASSKGHDIAEAF
TRBJ2-3	TRBV10-3	many	AISGGSGSWDTQY
TRBJ2-4	TRBV5-4	-	ASSLGRNIQY
TRBJ2-5	TRBV7-8	-	ASSRRPTSGKGYETQY
TRBJ2-5	TRBV4-1	-	ASEPSGRAGGTQY
TRBJ2-7	TRBV5-4	once	ASSSHLGLGYEQY
TRBJ2-1	TRBV4-1	-	ASSQDPRAWSNEQF
TRBJ2-1	TRBV30	once	AWSVDGYEQF
TRBJ2-7	TRBV28	-	ASSSPGTASYEQY
TRBJ2-1	TRBV7-9	-	ASSFSGRTFYNEQF
TRBJ1-4	TRBV7-6	-	ASRLGTGNNEKLF
TRBJ1-5	TRBV18	few	ASSPPNREGQPQH
TRBJ2-7	TRBV25-1	-	ASGDRYEQY
TRBJ1-5	TRBV28	-	ASQGQGEFQPQH
TRBJ2-1	TRBV29-1	-	SVEIGKLASYNEQF
TRBJ2-1	TRBV30	-	ACSYGTIDNEQF
TRBJ2-4	TRBV13	-	ASSPGTGNIQY
TRBJ1-2	TRBV18	-	ASSPPLGGQRVDGYT
TRBJ2-3	TRBV21-1	-	ASSQVTSTDTQY
TRBJ1-5	TRBV6-6	-	ASRGGPYSNQPQH
TRBJ2-1	TRBV9	-	ASSVVAGINNEQF
TRBJ2-5	TRBV30	-	AWRRTRSSGTQY
TRBJ1-3	TRBV28	-	ASSTGLIGGNTIY
TRBJ1-5	TRBV9	-	ASSKGPAEEPQH
TRBJ1-2	TRBV18	-	ASSQNRGPNYGYT
TRBJ2-3	TRBV7-2	-	ASSTSALVADTQY
TRBJ1-1	TRBV15	-	ATSVDRGRETEAF
TRBJ2-3	TRBV19	-	ASRDRGRTFTDTQY
TRBJ2-5	TRBV7-9	-	ASSPGLAGETQY
TRBJ2-7	TRBV7-7	-	ASRQTATTYEQY
TRBJ2-1	TRBV10-3	-	AIMGQTRNEQF
TRBJ2-1	TRBV9	-	ASSVLSGGYNEQF
TRBJ2-4	TRBV2	few	ASSEGLAVAKNIQY
TRBJ1-5	TRBV29-1	-	SDGQGEDQPQH
TRBJ2-3	TRBV27	few	ASSLRTSGPPDTQY
TRBJ1-1	TRBV6-5	-	ASSYWGTTEAF
TRBJ2-3	TRBV2	-	ASSEIAGYTDTQY
TRBJ2-1	TRBV19	-	ATTLSGRASEQF
TRBJ1-5	TRBV18	-	ASSPGESQPQH
TRBJ2-1	TRBV5-1	many	ASSLMGEEQF
TRBJ1-4	TRBV4-1	-	ASSPGTDRTNEKLF
TRBJ2-1	TRBV7-2	few	ASSLALVAGGGNEQF
TRBJ2-5	TRBV19	-	ASSRAIQETQY
TRBJ2-1	TRBV29-1	-	SVEERGGGEQF
TRBJ2-3	TRBV20-1	-	SAKDFDTQY
TRBJ1-1	TRBV7-3	-	ASSPGHQNTEAF
TRBJ2-5	TRBV28	-	ASTPGHIQETQY
TRBJ1-1	TRBV28	once	ASTQWGKNTEAF
TRBJ2-3	TRBV5-1	-	ASTSLSGREADTQY
TRBJ2-1	TRBV5-1	-	ASSSILAGDYNEQF